The next 24 T cell receptor beta chains were all read from a single sample in a study of T cell responses to AZD1222 COVID-19 vaccine. TCRdb's copy holds only in-frame clones and misses some; the assay was immunoSEQ multiplex PCR. Of about 140,000 clones listed, approximately 90% are singletons. Sequencing used peripheral blood, obtained 28 days after the second AZD1222 dose. These receptors all come from an adult who received the AZD1222 COVID-19 vaccine.

The chain combines TRBV9 with TRBJ1-2; 9 nucleotides agree with TRBD1. The V segment lost 2 bases and the J segment 6 bases; nucleotides outside the gene matches: 2. The germline CDR1 and CDR2 sequences are SGDLS and YYNGEE. The CDR3 is 13 amino acids. The CDR3 coding sequence is TGTGCCAGCAGCGTGACAGGGGGGGATGGCTACACCTTC. It yields the protein CASSVTGGDGYTF.

The chain has TRBV19 and TRBJ1-4; D is possibly TRBD1 (6 bases). Deletions cut 5 bases from V and 3 bases from J, with 16 bases between. The length of the CDR3 is 16 residues. The germline V gene encodes CDR1 LNHDA and CDR2 SQIVND (reference sequence). CDR3 protein: CASSGSGAGANEKLFF. The DNA of the CDR3 is TGTGCCAGTAGTGGTTCGGGGGCAGGGGCTAATGAAAAACTGTTTTTT. Drawing the rest from reference TRBV19 and TRBJ1-4, the complete variable domain is DGGITQSPKYLFRKEGQNVTLSCEQNLNHDAMYWYRQDPGQGLRLIYYSQIVNDFQKGDIAEGYSVSREKKESFPLTVTSAQKNPTAFYLCASSGSGAGANEKLFFGSGTQLSVL.

The rearrangement uses TRBV15 and TRBJ2-1; D remains ambiguous. Between the trimmed V and J ends, which lost 3 bases and 2 bases, there was a span of 17 bases. Germline V gene data show CDR1 as LNHNV and CDR2 as YYDKDF (reference sequence). This CDR3 has 17 residues. Written as DNA, the CDR3 is TGTGCCACCAGCAGTCTACACCGGGTCCGGCCCTACAATGAGCAGTTCTTC. Translation gives CATSSLHRVRPYNEQFF.

J is TRBJ1-4 and V is TRBV29-1; a possible D gene is TRBD1 (6 bases). Trimming shortened V by 2 bases and J by 7 bases, and 14 bases separated the two germline ends. CDR3 size: 14 residues. The V gene's germline CDR1 is SQVTM and CDR2 ANQGSEA. CDR3 in amino acids: CSVEPPGVGEKLFF. The CDR3 DNA reads TGCAGCGTTGAACCCCCAGGGGTGGGTGAAAAACTGTTTTTT. Full variable domain (rest looked up from reference TRBV29-1 and TRBJ1-4): SAVISQKPSRDICQRGTSLTIQCQVDSQVTMMFWYRQQPGQSLTLIATANQGSEATYESGFVIDKFPISRPNLTFSTLTVSNMSPEDSSIYLCSVEPPGVGEKLFFGSGTQLSVL.

This rearrangement joins TRBV4-1 to TRBJ2-1; 13 nucleotides match TRBD2. With 3 bases clipped from V and 5 bases from J, the junction kept 1 base outside the gene matches. Germline CDR1 and CDR2: MGHRA and YSYEKL. This CDR3 has 15 amino acids. This CDR3 reads CASSHGLAGDNEQFF. CDR3 DNA: TGCGCCAGCAGCCATGGACTAGCGGGAGACAATGAGCAGTTCTTC.

The J gene is TRBJ2-5, the V gene TRBV5-4; the D is unclear. This CDR3 is built from 11 residues. Between the trimmed V and J ends, which lost 9 bases and 5 bases, there was a span of 11 bases. CDR1 is SGHNT, CDR2 YYREEE, per germline (reference sequence). CDR3 amino acids: CATIMSETQYF. The CDR3 DNA is TGTGCCACTATCATGTCGGAGACCCAGTACTTC.

The chain recombines TRBV18 with TRBJ1-1; TRBD1 matches at 7 bases. Unmatched junction bases numbered 8, after V lost 4 bases and J lost 3 bases. The germline CDR1 and CDR2 sequences are KGHSH and LQKENI. The CDR3 runs 15 residues. The chain's CDR3 is CASSLTNRGDTEAFF. The CDR3 coding sequence is TGTGCCAGCTCACTCACGAACAGGGGAGACACTGAAGCTTTCTTT.

The chain combines TRBV19 with TRBJ2-1, with D possibly being TRBD2 (6 bases). CDR1 is LNHDA, CDR2 SQIVND, per germline (reference sequence). The germline V and J ends were trimmed by 6 bases and 6 bases, with 15 bases remaining between them. The CDR3 runs to 14 residues. Here the CDR3 DNA reads TGTGCCAGTAGACTGGCAGGGAGGCCCAATGAGCAGTTCTTC. Its translation is CASRLAGRPNEQFF.

This clone has just one count. The V gene is TRBV6-6, the J gene TRBJ1-3, with D possibly TRBD1 on 6 matching bases. Germline values: CDR1 MNHNY, CDR2 SVGAGI (reference sequence). Trimming removed 8 bases from V and 0 bases from J, with 14 bases in between. The CDR3 contains 15 residues. The CDR3 is CASVPGQSSGNTIYF. The CDR3, as DNA: TGTGCCAGCGTTCCGGGACAAAGCTCTGGAAACACCATATATTTT.

This chain joins TRBV7-6 and TRBJ2-7; D may be TRBD2 (5 bases). V lost 3 bases to trimming and J lost 5 bases, with 17 bases between them. Germline V gene sequence: CDR1 SGHVS, CDR2 FNYEAQ. This CDR3 comprises 15 residues. The CDR3 here is CASSLRAGRKNEQYF. DNA of the CDR3: TGTGCCAGCAGCTTGAGGGCAGGTAGAAAGAACGAGCAGTACTTC.

Here the CDR3 reads CASSFRQGNTGELFF. The CDR3 DNA is TGTGCCAGCAGTTTCCGACAGGGAAACACCGGGGAGCTGTTTTTT. The chain joins TRBV6-6 to TRBJ2-2, with TRBD1 matching 7 bases. The germline V gene encodes CDR1 MNHNY and CDR2 SVGAGI (reference sequence). The CDR3 consists of 15 residues. The V segment lost 4 bases and the J segment 2 bases; nucleotides outside the gene matches: 4.

Remarks on this clone: A read error may account for a junction end that differs from germline. This rearrangement joins TRBV7-9 to TRBJ2-1, with 9 bases lining up with TRBD2. The CDR3 totals 16 residues. The germline gives CDR1 SEHNR, CDR2 FQNEAQ (reference sequence). DNA of the CDR3: TGTGCCAGCAGCGGATCCCTAGCGGGATCCTCCAATGAGCAGTTCTTC. This translates into CASSGSLAGSSNEQFF.

This chain links TRBV7-2 with TRBJ2-7; a possible D gene is TRBD2 (7 bases). CDR3 length equals 15 residues. V lost 4 bases, J lost 3 bases, and 16 bases lay in between. Per the germline V gene, CDR1 is SGHTA and CDR2 is FQGNSA. The CDR3 DNA is TGTGCCAGCAGCTCCAAGGGGGGGTCGGACTACGAGCAGTACTTC. Encoded protein: CASSSKGGSDYEQYF.

The gene calls are TRBV19 and TRBJ2-3, with D possibly being TRBD1 or TRBD2 (5 bases each). The germline V gene has CDR1 LNHDA and CDR2 SQIVND (reference sequence). V was clipped by 6 bases and J by 6 bases, with 25 bases between them. This CDR3 contains 17 residues. As DNA, the CDR3 is TGTGCCAGTAGCCGATATATCAGCAAAGGGGACCTGGATACGCAGTATTTT. The encoded protein is CASSRYISKGDLDTQYF. Supplemented by reference TRBV19 and TRBJ2-3, the full variable domain reads DGGITQSPKYLFRKEGQNVTLSCEQNLNHDAMYWYRQDPGQGLRLIYYSQIVNDFQKGDIAEGYSVSREKKESFPLTVTSAQKNPTAFYLCASSRYISKGDLDTQYFGPGTRLTVL.

V usage is TRBV4-1 and J usage is TRBJ2-1, with 8 bases identical to TRBD2. With V trimmed by 1 base and J by 8 bases, 4 bases remained unmatched. The CDR3 has 14 residues. Per the germline V gene, CDR1 is MGHRA and CDR2 is YSYEKL. The CDR3 here is CASSQVSGGDEQFF. CDR3 DNA sequence: TGCGCCAGCAGCCAAGTTTCGGGGGGGGATGAGCAGTTCTTC.

Turning to this clone: At one boundary the junction diverges from the germline segment, which might be a read error. This chain joins TRBV7-9 and TRBJ1-2; the D is unclear. CDR1 is SEHNR and CDR2 is FQNEAQ in the germline V gene (reference sequence). This CDR3 is 11 amino acids long. The CDR3 region is CASNLGQGYTF. Written as DNA, the CDR3 is TGTGCCAGCAACTTAGGGCAGGGCTACACCTTC.

The rearrangement uses TRBV10-3 and TRBJ1-2; 8 positions match TRBD1. The V segment lost 6 bases and the J segment 3 bases; nucleotides outside the gene matches: 3. The CDR3 covers 13 residues. Germline CDR1 reads ENHRY; CDR2 reads SYGVKD. The CDR3 sequence is CAIRDREDYGYTF. The CDR3 nucleotides read TGTGCCATCAGGGACAGGGAGGACTATGGCTACACCTTC.

The rearrangement uses TRBV3-1 (or the pseudogene TRBV3-2) and TRBJ2-7; 12 bases map to TRBD1. The CDR3 spans 14 residues. Germline-derived CDR1 and CDR2 are LGHDT and YNNKEL (reference sequence). The ends lost 7 bases at V and 6 bases at J; junction bases unmatched: 7. The CDR3 spells CASTLRDRGREQYF. CDR3 coding DNA: TGTGCCAGCACCCTCCGGGACAGGGGGCGCGAGCAGTACTTC.

The chain uses TRBV14 and TRBJ1-2, with 7 positions matching TRBD1. From germline, CDR1 is SGHDN and CDR2 FVKESK. The CDR3 is 16 amino acids. With V trimmed by 2 bases and J by 2 bases, 8 bases remained unmatched. The CDR3 sequence is CASSQSSGTANYGYTF. The CDR3 nucleotides are TGTGCCAGCAGCCAAAGCTCCGGGACAGCGAACTATGGCTACACCTTC.

The chain couples TRBV7-2 to TRBJ2-5; no reliable D call. CDR1 SGHTA and CDR2 FQGNSA come from the germline V gene. The V and J ends lost 6 bases and 5 bases respectively, with 10 bases between them. The CDR3 length is 12 residues. The CDR3 here is CASRSLKETQYF. The CDR3 DNA is TGTGCCAGCAGGAGCTTGAAGGAGACCCAGTACTTC.

The V gene is TRBV5-6, the J gene TRBJ1-2; weak D call: TRBD1 (5 bases). This CDR3 is 15 amino acids long. Looked up from germline, CDR1 is SGHDT and CDR2 is YYEEEE. Trimming took 0 bases from V and 6 from J, leaving 15 bases between them. The CDR3 sequence: CASSLVFRELDGYTF. CDR3 sequence (DNA): TGTGCCAGCAGCTTGGTCTTCAGGGAATTGGATGGCTACACCTTC.

This clone was found once. This chain uses TRBV18 with TRBJ1-2; tentatively, D is TRBD1 (5 bases). CDR1 KGHSH and CDR2 LQKENI come from the germline V gene. V was trimmed by 6 bases and J by 6 bases, leaving 20 bases between them. The CDR3 totals 15 residues. The CDR3 DNA reads as TGTGCCAGCTCGCCTACTGAACAGGTTGGGCATGGCTACACCTTC. Its protein is CASSPTEQVGHGYTF.

The V and J genes are TRBV18 and TRBJ2-7; 7 bases line up with TRBD1. V lost 2 bases, J lost 0 bases, and 7 bases stayed unmatched. The CDR3 is 16 amino acids. CDR1 is KGHSH, CDR2 LQKENI, per germline. CDR3 residues: CASSPYEQGTSYEQYF. As DNA, the CDR3 is TGTGCCAGCTCACCATACGAACAGGGGACCTCCTACGAGCAGTACTTC. Supplemented by reference TRBV18 and TRBJ2-7, the full variable domain reads NAGVMQNPRHLVRRRGQEARLRCSPMKGHSHVYWYRQLPEEGLKFMVYLQKENIIDESGMPKERFSAEFPKEGPSILRIQQVVRGDSAAYFCASSPYEQGTSYEQYFGPGTRLTVT.

DNA of the CDR3: TGTGCCAGCAGCTTAGCAGCAACTAATGAAAAACTGTTTTTT. It encodes CASSLAATNEKLFF. The chain links TRBV7-9 to TRBJ1-4; no definite D call. Trimming left V 0 bases short and J 0 bases short, with 2 bases between. This CDR3 comprises 14 residues. Germline V gene lookup returns CDR1 SEHNR and CDR2 FQNEAQ (reference sequence).